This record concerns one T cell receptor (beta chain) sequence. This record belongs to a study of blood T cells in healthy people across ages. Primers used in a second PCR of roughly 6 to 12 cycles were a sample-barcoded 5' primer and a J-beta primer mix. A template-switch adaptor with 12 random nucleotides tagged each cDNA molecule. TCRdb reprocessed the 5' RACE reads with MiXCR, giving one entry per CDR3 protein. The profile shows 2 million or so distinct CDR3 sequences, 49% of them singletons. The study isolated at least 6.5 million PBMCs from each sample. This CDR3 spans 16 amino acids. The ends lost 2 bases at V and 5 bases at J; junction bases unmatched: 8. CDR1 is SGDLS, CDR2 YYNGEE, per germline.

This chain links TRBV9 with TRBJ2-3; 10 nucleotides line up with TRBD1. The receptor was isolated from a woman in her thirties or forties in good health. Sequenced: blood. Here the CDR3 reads CASSVFDRGRGDTQYF. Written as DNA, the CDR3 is TGTGCCAGCAGCGTCTTTGACAGGGGGCGTGGAGATACGCAGTATTTT.